This T cell receptor (beta chain) was captured in a study of beta chain features in type 1 diabetes. Overall study context: Fewer than 110 million sorted cells were examined across all samples. Whole-study results and caveats: There was a moderate but significant shortening of TCRB CDR3s in all four CD4+ subsets of Type 1 diabetes patients.

A word on this clone: Its cognate antigen is unknown.

The trim removed 8 bases at V and 4 bases at J, leaving 10 bases unmatched. Germline V gene lookup returns CDR1 SQVTM and CDR2 ANQGSEA. CDR3 length: 13 residues. Since all of the isolated RNA was reverse transcribed, expressed TCRB transcripts were what got sequenced. Produced via immunoSEQ multiplex PCR; TCRdb's table is partial and in-frame only. The sample contains 300,000 to 400,000 clones, over 8.5% of which appear only once. Sorted populations all had greater than 98% purity. The chain employs TRBV29-1 and TRBJ2-5; 7 positions agree with TRBD2. This clonotype was sampled from a man aged 30-40 years with type 1 diabetes. The sample consisted of central memory CD4+ T cells from blood. The CDR3, as DNA: TGCAGCTCAAATGGGGGGGTCGGAGAGACCCAGTACTTC. The encoded protein is CSSNGGVGETQYF.